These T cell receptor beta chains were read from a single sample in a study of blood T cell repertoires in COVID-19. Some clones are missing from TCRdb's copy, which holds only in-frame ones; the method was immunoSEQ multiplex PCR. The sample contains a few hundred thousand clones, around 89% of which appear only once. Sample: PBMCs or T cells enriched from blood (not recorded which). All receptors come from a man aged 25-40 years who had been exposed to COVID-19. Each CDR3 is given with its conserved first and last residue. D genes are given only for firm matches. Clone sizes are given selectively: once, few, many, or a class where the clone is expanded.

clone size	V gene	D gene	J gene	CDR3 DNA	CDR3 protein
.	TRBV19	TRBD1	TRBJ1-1	TGTGCCAGTAGAAGAGAGGACAGGGACTGGAACACTGAAGCTTTCTTT	CASRREDRDWNTEAFF
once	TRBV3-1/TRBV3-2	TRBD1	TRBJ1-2	TGTGCCAGCAGCCAAGATGCAGGGGGAAGGGGCTACACCTTC	CASSQDAGGRGYTF
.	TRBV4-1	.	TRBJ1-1	TGCGCCAGCAGGGGGCGCACTGAAGCTTTCTTT	CASRGRTEAFF
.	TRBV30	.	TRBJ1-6	TGTGCCTTCGGGGGGGACCGGTCACCCCTCCACTTT	CAFGGDRSPLHF
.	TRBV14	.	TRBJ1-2	TGTGCCAGCAGTCAAGTCGCGGGAATAGTGGCATATGGCTACACCTTC	CASSQVAGIVAYGYTF
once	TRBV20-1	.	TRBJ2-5	TGCAGTGCTAGTTTCCGGGGGACCCAAGAGACCCAGTACTTC	CSASFRGTQETQYF
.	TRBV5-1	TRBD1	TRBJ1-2	TGCGCCAGCAGCTACGGACAGGGGCCCTATGGCTACACCTTC	CASSYGQGPYGYTF
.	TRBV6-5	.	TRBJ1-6	TGTGCCAGCAATCAAACACCCCTCCACTTT	CASNQTPLHF
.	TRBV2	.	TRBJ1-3	TGTGCCAGCACGCTTACAGTAAGAGGAAACACCATATATTTT	CASTLTVRGNTIYF
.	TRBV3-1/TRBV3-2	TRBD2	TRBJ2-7	TGTGCCAGCAGCCAAGGCCTAAGCGGGGGTCTCTACGAGCAGTACTTC	CASSQGLSGGLYEQYF
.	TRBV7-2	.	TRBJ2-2	TGTGCCAGCAGCGCGGCAGCTAACACCGGGGAGCTGTTTTTT	CASSAAANTGELFF
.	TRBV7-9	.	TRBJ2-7	TGTGCCAGCAGCTTAGCACGCGGAGGGTACTCCTACGAGCAGTACTTC	CASSLARGGYSYEQYF
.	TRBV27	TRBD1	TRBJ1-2	TGTGCCAGCAGCGTATCAGGGGGAAGGGGCTACACCTTC	CASSVSGGRGYTF
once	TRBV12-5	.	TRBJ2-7	TGTGCTAGTGGTTTGTTAGGAGGGCAGTTCGAGCAGTACTTC	CASGLLGGQFEQYF
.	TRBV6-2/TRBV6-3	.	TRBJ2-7	TGTGCCAGCAGTTACCCCCCGAGCAGGATGCACTACGAGCAGTACTTC	CASSYPPSRMHYEQYF
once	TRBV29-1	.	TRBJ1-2	TGCAGCGTTACAACAGGGAGTTATGGCTACACCTTC	CSVTTGSYGYTF
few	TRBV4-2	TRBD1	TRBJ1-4	TGTGCCAGCAGCCCTTACCGGGACAGGGTTAGTGAAAAACTGTTTTTT	CASSPYRDRVSEKLFF
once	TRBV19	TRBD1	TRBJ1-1	TGTGCCAGTAGTCCTGACAGGGGGAACACTGAAGCTTTCTTT	CASSPDRGNTEAFF
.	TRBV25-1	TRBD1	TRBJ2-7	TGTGCCAGCAGTGCCCCGGACAGGGGCAACGAGCAGTACTTC	CASSAPDRGNEQYF
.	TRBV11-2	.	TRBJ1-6	TGTGCCAGCAGCTTAATGAGCTCCTATAATTCACCCCTCCACTTT	CASSLMSSYNSPLHF